The TCR beta chain described here comes from a study of cytomegalovirus exposure and HLA in healthy donors (dated by TCRdb to about 2017). Looking at the study overall: According to an earlier analysis of 587 of the donors, some 180 million T cells yielded 100 million or so unique TCR beta sequences and about 300 Gb of sequence data. Around 320 gigabases of sequencing data and 78 million or so unique TCR sequences were included in an early release covering around 650 HLA-typed donors. The genetic ancestry cluster associated with self-reported Caucasian donors included 80% to 90% of the 398 genotyped donors. The study aimed to test whether signatures of past pathogen exposure could be identified by cataloging public T cell receptors. The study profiled the T cell repertoires of under 850 subjects by immunosequencing and related them to cytomegalovirus serostatus. A separate validation cohort of roughly 110 different subjects was used in addition to the 666-subject first cohort. The study combined high-throughput TCR immunosequencing, statistical association of individual TCRs with disease status, and machine learning to predict cytomegalovirus infection status. A later analysis re-analyzed previously published TCR beta repertoires from 660 or so donors and added high-resolution HLA genotyping to study TCR occurrence patterns. In the later analysis, no new phenotypic data were used to find candidate immune exposures; instead, reliance was placed on TCR beta sequences and their occurrence across donors. In an earlier analysis of over 550 of the donors, high-throughput TCR beta sequencing was used to judge whether each TCR beta V gene segment behaved as functional or pseudogenic. Donor age, sex, ethnicity and CMV serostatus were compiled alongside the repertoire data. Genome-wide SNP genotypes for about 65% of the roughly 700 donors were used in a later genetic analysis, which treated that subset as a discovery cohort. All discovery cohort repertoires had been generated on a single sequencing platform. Both class I and class II loci were covered by HLA typing, at four-digit resolution. The number of typed donors differed by locus: roughly 620-630 for A, B, C, DRB1 and DQB1; approximately 530 for DQA1; about 600 for DPA1; and around 490 for DPB1. Roughly five DR-DQ haplotypes were handled as single units for association and clustering, since linkage in the cohort was strong. Across roughly 420 genotyped donors of the cohort, an average of roughly 200,000 unique TCR beta nucleotide sequences per donor were sequenced, and approximately 19% of those sequences were non-productive. Here is what the overall study found, with its caveats: Because counts were too low, approximately 18 rarely observed V segments, including chromosome 9 orphons, were excluded from the earlier analysis of roughly 580 of the donors. Specific HLA alleles were associated with around 18,000 TCR beta sequences at a false discovery rate of 0.05 in a later analysis. When HLA alleles, especially DR and DQ, strongly co-occurred, attributing TCR associations to individual alleles was difficult. It was suggested by the authors that the approach could potentially be generalized to other disease states and immunological phenotypes. A group of highly shared sequence variants was considered likely to be a technical artifact of the sequencing pipeline. In a later genetic analysis, fewer N-insertions in productive TCRs were reported among donors in an Asian-associated ancestry cluster than the approximately 670-donor mean. In a later analysis, HLA-associated TCR beta chains were found to be more clonally expanded and to have lower generation probabilities than equally common non-associated chains. Because HLA typing was missing for some donors at each locus, association tests included only the typed subset. Correlated functional status among segregating V segments might reflect linkage disequilibrium, but an unknown experimental factor could not be ruled out. A further reported finding was that TCR beta sequences accurately predicted the HLA-A and HLA-B alleles for most subjects in the first cohort. In this cohort, only TCR beta chains were sequenced, and detectable features were limited by the absence of alpha or paired-chain data. A later analysis reported that several top co-occurrence clusters appeared linked to parvovirus B19, influenza, CMV and Epstein-Barr virus. The 87-base-pair reads could not distinguish some IMGT-functional V segments, including TRBV6-2 and TRBV6-3, so those segments were excluded. According to a later analysis, TCR association rates differed among HLA loci, with DRB1 alleles showing the most associated TCRs and HLA-C alleles showing the fewest. The presence/absence analyses assumed that sequencing depth was roughly uniform across donors, and that assumption may not be true. Across donors, most TCR sequences were observed very rarely, whereas some public TCRs were present in many individuals. Immune exposure information for the cohort was limited to CMV serostatus. A total of around 150 TCR beta chains were listed by the study as associated with cytomegalovirus. An association between a missense DCLRE1C variant and V-gene and J-gene trimming of TCR beta chains was found in a later genetic analysis and replicated in an independent cohort. A few of the identified cytomegalovirus-associated TCR beta chains were confirmed in vitro to be specific for cytomegalovirus antigens. The classifier was reported to diagnose cytomegalovirus status with high specificity and sensitivity in both the original cohort and the validation cohort. In an earlier analysis of some 500 of the donors, most TCR beta V segments were observed in productive rearrangements about 90% or about 30% of the time, broadly matching IMGT annotations. According to a later analysis, most CMV-associated TCR beta chains appeared to be HLA-restricted, and the HLA associations seemed to be driven largely by CMV exposure.

On this clone itself: The antigen this receptor binds is unknown. No much larger clonotype is one base removed from it; base qualities were not supplied.

From V the trimming removes 4 bases and from J it removes 4 bases, while the gene matches leave 5 bases of the junction unaccounted for. Taken from cysteine to phenylalanine, the CDR3 has 15 residues. This entry keeps only the CDR3 DNA: 45 bases, framed from base 1. CDR1 SGHRS and CDR2 YFSETQ are derived from the germline V gene. The cohort was made up of approximately 700 healthy bone marrow donors. At the time of sampling, all cohort members were nominally healthy, though unrecorded immune exposures were likely present. The donor tested CMV seronegative and was one of the 352 seronegative cohort members. Each donor provided a peripheral blood sample, and peripheral blood mononuclear cells were used for TCR beta sequencing. Genomic DNA was extracted from the blood cell samples with the Qiagen DNeasy Blood Extraction Kit. Library method: the immunoSEQ multiplex PCR assay. The multiplex PCR relied on a mix of 60 forward primers for TCR Vbeta segments and 13 reverse primers for TCR Jbeta segments. Amplification of the CDR3 region of rearranged TCR beta genes was performed with a multiplex PCR assay on genomic DNA. The Illumina HiSeq System was used to sequence the amplified TCR beta libraries as 87-base-pair reads. Per the source publication's procedure: In a later analysis, roughly 80 million unique TCR beta chains were counted across the 650 to 750 repertoires, and roughly 10 million of these chains were shared by at least two donors. Raw reads were error-corrected and collapsed into unique sequences by a nearest-neighbor algorithm in which closely related sequences were merged to remove PCR and sequencing errors. CDR3 sequences were aligned to IMGT reference sequences to assign V, D and J gene segments. Each retained sequence needed at least a six-nucleotide match to both a V gene segment and a J gene segment. Rearrangements were classified as productive when the CDR3 lacked stop codons and remained in frame with V and J, and all other rearrangements were classified as non-productive. Following IMGT convention, CDR3 was defined as the stretch from the second conserved V-encoded cysteine up to the conserved J-encoded phenylalanine. The earlier analysis of about 530 of the donors excluded any sequence lacking an unambiguous match to a single V gene segment. An earlier analysis of roughly 590 of the donors called V segments functional above 56.7% productive rearrangements and segregating when the between-donor standard deviation exceeded 5%. A statistical classification framework was developed to diagnose cytomegalovirus status using the catalog of TCR beta chain sequences. A later analysis assigned V and J genes by comparing TCR nucleotide sequences with IMGT/GENE-DB human TR gene sequences. A later analysis assigned CDR3 sequences and most-parsimonious VDJ recombination scenarios with the TCRdist pipeline. In a later analysis, each TCR beta chain was defined by its CDR3 amino acid sequence together with its V-gene family, and reads without a unique V-gene family were excluded. A later analysis removed 550 to 700 highly shared, low-generation-probability nucleotide sequences to deal with suspected cross-contamination and a sequencing artifact. In a later analysis, a clonal expansion index was calculated for each public chain from normalized within-repertoire ranks of inferred template counts. In a later analysis, generation probabilities were computed using a VDJ recombination model fitted to out-of-frame rearrangements, and the results were checked against IGoR. In a later analysis, TCR-TCR, TCR-HLA and TCR-CMV co-occurrence was scored with hypergeometric tests, and a repertoire-size bias correction was applied to TCR pairs. To estimate false discovery rates, a later analysis permuted the HLA or CMV assignments 20 times. In a later analysis, co-occurring TCRs were grouped with DBSCAN, and TCRdist sequence similarity was added when clustering was performed within HLA-allele-positive subsets. Co-occurrence clustering excluded repertoires with fewer than 30,000 or more than 120,000 public chains, plus five with anomalous nucleotide sharing. TCRdb took this table from immuneACCESS and kept in-frame rearrangements with V and J called. Such tables lack part of the clones; where checked against another copy, unresolved V genes explain under half of the gap, and the rest is unexplained. Clone size and the V and J calls come from that table; the DNA yielded D and trimming. The sample has 110,000 or so clones on record, 82% of them singletons. Of the sample, 1.4% to 1.5% is held by the ten largest clones.

This chain is built from TRBV5-1 and TRBJ2-3, with 11 junctional bases fitting TRBD2. The source is a woman in her late teens or twenties in good health and CMV-seronegative. Specimen: PBMCs. The nucleotides are TGCGCCAGCAGCCCGGGACTAGCGGCAGCAGATACGCAGTATTTT. Translated, this gives CASSPGLAAADTQYF.